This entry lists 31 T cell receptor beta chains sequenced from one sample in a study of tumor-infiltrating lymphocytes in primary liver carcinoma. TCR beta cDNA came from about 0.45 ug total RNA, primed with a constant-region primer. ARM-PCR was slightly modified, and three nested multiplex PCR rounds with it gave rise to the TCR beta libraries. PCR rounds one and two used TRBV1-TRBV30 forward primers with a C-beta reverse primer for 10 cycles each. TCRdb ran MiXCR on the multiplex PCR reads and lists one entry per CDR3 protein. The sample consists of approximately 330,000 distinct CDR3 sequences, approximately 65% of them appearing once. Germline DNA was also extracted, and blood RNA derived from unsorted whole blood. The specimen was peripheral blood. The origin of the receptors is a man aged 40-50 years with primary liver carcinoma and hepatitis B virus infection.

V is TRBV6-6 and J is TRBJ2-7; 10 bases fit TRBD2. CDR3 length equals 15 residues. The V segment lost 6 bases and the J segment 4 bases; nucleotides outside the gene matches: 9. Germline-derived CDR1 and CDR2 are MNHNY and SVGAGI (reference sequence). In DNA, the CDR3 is TGTGCCAGCAGCTACGGGGTTAGCGGGAGGTACGAGCAGTACTTC. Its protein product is CASSYGVSGRYEQYF.

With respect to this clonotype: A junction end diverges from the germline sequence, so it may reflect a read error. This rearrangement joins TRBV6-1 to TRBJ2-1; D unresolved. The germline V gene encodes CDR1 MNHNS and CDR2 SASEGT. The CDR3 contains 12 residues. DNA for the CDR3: TGTGCCAGCAGTGAACAAGGCGATAAGCAGCTCTTC. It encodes CASSEQGDKQLF.

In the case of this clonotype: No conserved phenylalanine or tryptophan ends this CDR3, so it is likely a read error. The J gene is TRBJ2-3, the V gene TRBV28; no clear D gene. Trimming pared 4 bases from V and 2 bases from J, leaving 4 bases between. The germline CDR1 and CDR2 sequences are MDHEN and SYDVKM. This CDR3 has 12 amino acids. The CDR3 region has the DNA TGTGCCAGCAGTTCTACCACAGATACGCAGTATCTT. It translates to CASSSTTDTQYL.

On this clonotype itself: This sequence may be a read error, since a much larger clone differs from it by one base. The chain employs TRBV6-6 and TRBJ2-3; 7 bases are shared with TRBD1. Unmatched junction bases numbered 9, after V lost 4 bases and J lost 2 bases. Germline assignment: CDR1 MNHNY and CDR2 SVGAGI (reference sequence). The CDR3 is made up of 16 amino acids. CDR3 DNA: TGTGCCAGCAGTTCTCCGGGACAGTTAAACACAGATACGCAGTATTTT. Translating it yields CASSSPGQLNTDTQYF.

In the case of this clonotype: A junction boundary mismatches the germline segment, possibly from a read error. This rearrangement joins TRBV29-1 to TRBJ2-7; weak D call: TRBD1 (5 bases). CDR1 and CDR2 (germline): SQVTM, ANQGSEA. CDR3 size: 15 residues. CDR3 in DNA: TGCAGCGTTGAAGCGAAGGGGTTTAGCTCCTACAAGCAGTACTTC. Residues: CSVEAKGFSSYKQYF.

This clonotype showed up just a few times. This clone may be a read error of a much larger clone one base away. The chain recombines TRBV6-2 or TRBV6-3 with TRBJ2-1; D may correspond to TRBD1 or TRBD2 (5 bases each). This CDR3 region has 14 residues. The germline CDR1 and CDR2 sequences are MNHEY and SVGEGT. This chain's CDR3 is CASSYFGQVGRGVF. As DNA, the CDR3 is TGTGCCAGCAGTTACTTCGGGCAGGTCGGAAGGGGAGTCTTC.

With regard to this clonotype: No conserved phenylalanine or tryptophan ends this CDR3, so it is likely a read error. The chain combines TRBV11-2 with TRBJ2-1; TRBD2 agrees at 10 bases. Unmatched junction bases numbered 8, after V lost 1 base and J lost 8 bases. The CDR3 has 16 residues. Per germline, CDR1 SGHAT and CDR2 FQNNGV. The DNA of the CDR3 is TGTGCCAGCAGCTTAGGTCCGGGACTAGCGTCCTATGAGCAGTTCTCC. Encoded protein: CASSLGPGLASYEQFS.

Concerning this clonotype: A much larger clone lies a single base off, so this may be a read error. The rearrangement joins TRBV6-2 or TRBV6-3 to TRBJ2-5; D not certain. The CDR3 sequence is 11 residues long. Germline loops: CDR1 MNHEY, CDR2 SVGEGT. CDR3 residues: CAGSIRETQYF. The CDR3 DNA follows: TGTGCCGGCAGCATAAGAGAGACCCAGTACTTC.

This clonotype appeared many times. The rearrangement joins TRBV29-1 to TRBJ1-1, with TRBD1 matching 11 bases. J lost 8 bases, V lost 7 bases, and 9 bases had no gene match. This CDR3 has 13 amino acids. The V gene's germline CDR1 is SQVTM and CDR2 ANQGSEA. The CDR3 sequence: CSAAGTGGWEAFF. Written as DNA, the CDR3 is TGCAGCGCCGCCGGGACAGGGGGATGGGAAGCTTTCTTT.

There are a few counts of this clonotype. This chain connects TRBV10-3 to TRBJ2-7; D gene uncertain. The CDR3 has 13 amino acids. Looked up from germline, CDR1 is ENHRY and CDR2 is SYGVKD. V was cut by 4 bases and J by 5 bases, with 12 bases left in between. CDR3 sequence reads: CAISATTSHEQYF. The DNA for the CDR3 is TGTGCCATCAGTGCGACGACCAGCCACGAGCAGTACTTC.

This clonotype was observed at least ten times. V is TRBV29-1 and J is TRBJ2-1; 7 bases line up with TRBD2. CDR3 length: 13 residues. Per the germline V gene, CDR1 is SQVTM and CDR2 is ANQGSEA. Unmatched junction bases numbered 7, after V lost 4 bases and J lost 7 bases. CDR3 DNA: TGCAGCGTTGCTGGCGGGAGCCGGAATGAGCAGTTCTTC. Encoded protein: CSVAGGSRNEQFF.

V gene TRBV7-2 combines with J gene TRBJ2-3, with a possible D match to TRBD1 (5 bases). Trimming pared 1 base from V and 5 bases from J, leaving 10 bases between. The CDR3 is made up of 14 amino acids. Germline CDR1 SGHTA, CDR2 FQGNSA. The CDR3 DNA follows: TGTGCCAGCAGCTTAGAGGGGAATATAGATACGCAGTATTTT. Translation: CASSLEGNIDTQYF.

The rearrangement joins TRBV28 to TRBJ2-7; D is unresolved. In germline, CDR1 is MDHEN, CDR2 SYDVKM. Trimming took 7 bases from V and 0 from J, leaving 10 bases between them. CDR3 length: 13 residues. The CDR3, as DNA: TGTGCCAGCACTCGGCCGGGCTCCTACGAGCAGTACTTC. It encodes CASTRPGSYEQYF.

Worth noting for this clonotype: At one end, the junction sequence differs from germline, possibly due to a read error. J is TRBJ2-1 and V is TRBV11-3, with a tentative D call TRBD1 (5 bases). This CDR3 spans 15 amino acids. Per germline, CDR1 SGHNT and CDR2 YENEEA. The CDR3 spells CACSCGQAWSNEQFF. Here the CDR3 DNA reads TGTGCCTGCAGCTGTGGACAAGCGTGGTCAAATGAGCAGTTCTTC.

CDR3 region: CATSRDGTSEDTQYF. CDR3 nucleotides: TGTGCCACCAGCAGAGACGGGACTAGCGAGGATACGCAGTATTTT. The chain joins TRBV15 to TRBJ2-3; 10 bases match TRBD2. The V gene end was trimmed by 0 bases and the J gene end by 6 bases; junction bases not matched to a gene: 3. Germline V gene sequence: CDR1 LNHNV, CDR2 YYDKDF (reference sequence). This CDR3 contains 15 residues.

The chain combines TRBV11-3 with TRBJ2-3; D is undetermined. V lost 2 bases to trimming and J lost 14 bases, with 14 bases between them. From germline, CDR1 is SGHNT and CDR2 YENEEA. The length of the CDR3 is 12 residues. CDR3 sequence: CASSLTADMRYF. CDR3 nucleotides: TGTGCCAGCAGCTTAACTGCAGATATGCGGTATTTT.

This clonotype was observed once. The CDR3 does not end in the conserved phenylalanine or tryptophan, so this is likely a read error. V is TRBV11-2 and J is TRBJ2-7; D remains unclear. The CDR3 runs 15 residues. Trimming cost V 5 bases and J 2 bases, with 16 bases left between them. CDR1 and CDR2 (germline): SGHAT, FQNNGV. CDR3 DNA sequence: TGTGCCAGCAGCCCGAGTCTTAAAACGCCCTACGAGCAGTACATC. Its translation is CASSPSLKTPYEQYI.

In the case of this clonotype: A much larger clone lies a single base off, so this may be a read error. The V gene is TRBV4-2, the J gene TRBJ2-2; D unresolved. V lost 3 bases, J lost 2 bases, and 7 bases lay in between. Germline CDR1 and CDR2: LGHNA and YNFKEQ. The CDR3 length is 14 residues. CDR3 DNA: TGTGCCAGCAGCCAGCCACCTAACACCGGGGAGCTGTTTTTT. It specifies CASSQPPNTGELFF.

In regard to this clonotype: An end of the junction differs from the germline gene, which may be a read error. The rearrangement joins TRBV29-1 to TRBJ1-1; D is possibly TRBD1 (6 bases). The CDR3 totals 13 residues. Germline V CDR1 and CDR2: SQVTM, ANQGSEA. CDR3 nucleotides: TGTGGCGTTGAAGAGGACAGTAGCACTGATGCTTTCTTT. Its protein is CGVEEDSSTDAFF.

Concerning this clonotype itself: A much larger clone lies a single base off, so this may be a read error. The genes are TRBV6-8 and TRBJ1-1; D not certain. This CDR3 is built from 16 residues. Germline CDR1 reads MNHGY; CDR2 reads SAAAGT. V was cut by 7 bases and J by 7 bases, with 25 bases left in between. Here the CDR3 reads CASMRQRKNAYIEAFF. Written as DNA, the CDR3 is TGTGCCAGCATGCGGCAGCGAAAGAATGCCTACATTGAAGCTTTCTTT.

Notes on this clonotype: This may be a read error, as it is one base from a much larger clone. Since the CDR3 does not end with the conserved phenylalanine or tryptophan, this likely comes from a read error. DNA of the CDR3: TGTGCCAGCAGTCGGGGACCAATTCCCCAAGAGACCCAGTACCTC. This translates into CASSRGPIPQETQYL. The chain employs TRBV6-2 or TRBV6-3 and TRBJ2-5, with D perhaps being TRBD1 or TRBD2 (5 bases each). V lost 5 bases and J lost 1, with 14 bases in between. CDR1 is MNHEY and CDR2 is SVGEGT in the germline V gene. The length of the CDR3 is 15 residues.

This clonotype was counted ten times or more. The CDR3 protein is CASSRLDEQYF. For the CDR3, the DNA is TGTGCCAGCAGTCGACTAGACGAGCAGTACTTC. The V and J genes are TRBV12-3 or TRBV12-4 and TRBJ2-7; D is possibly TRBD2 (6 bases). V was cut by 5 bases and J by 5 bases, with 7 bases left in between. The CDR3 sequence is 11 residues long.

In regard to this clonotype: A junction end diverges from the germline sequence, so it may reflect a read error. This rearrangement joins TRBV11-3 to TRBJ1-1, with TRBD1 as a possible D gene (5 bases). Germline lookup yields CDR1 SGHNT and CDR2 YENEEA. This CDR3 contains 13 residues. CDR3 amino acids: CAGSLGWGTEAFF. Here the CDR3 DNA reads TGTGCCGGCAGCTTAGGCTGGGGCACGGAAGCTTTCTTT.

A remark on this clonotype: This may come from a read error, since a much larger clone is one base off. Here the CDR3 DNA reads TGTGACAGCAGTTACGCCCGGAAAGGAGGCGAGCAGTACTTC. Protein: CDSSYARKGGEQYF. J is TRBJ2-7 and V is TRBV6-2 or TRBV6-3; D perhaps matches TRBD2 (5 bases). Per germline, CDR1 MNHEY and CDR2 SVGEGT. CDR3 length equals 14 residues.

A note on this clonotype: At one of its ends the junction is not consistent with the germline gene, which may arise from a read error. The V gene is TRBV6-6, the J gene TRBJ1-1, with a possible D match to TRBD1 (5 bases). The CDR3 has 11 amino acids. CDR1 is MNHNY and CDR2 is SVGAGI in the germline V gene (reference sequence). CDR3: CASKGSTKAFF. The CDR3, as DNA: TGTGCCAGCAAGGGGAGTACTAAAGCGTTCTTT.

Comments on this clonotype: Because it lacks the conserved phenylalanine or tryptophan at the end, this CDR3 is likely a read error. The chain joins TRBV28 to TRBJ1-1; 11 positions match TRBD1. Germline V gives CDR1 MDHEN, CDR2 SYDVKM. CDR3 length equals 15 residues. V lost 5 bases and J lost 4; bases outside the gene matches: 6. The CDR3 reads CASSQPGQGGTEAFI. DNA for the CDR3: TGTGCCAGCAGTCAACCGGGACAGGGGGGCACTGAAGCTTTCATT.

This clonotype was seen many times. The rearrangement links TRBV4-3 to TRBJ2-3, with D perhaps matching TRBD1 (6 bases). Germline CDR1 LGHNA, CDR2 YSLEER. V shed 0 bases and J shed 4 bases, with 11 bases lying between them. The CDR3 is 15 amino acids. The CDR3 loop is CASSQDNRVSDTQYF. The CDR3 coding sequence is TGCGCCAGCAGCCAAGATAACAGGGTGTCAGATACGCAGTATTTT.

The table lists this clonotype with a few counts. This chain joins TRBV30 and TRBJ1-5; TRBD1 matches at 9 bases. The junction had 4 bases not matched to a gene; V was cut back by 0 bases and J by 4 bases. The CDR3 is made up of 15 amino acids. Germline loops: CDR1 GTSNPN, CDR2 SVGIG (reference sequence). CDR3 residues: CAWSVRDRENQPQHF. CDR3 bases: TGTGCCTGGAGTGTCCGGGACAGGGAAAATCAGCCCCAGCATTTT.

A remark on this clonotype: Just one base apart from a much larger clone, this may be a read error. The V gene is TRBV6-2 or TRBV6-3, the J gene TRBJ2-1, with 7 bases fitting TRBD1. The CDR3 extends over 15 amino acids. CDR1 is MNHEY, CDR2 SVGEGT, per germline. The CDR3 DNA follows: TGTGCCAGCAGTCCACGACAGGGAAGTGACAATGATCAGTTCTTC. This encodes CASSPRQGSDNDQFF.

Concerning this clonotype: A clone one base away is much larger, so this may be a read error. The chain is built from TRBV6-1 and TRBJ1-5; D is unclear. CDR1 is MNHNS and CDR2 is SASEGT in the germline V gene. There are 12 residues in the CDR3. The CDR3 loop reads CASNEFNQPQHF. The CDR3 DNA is TGTGCCAGCAATGAATTTAATCAGCCCCAGCATTTT.

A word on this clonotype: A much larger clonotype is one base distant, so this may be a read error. Written as DNA, the CDR3 is TGCGCCAGCAGAACCTCAGGGACTAGCGTAAGAAATGAGCAGTTCTTC. The encoded protein is CASRTSGTSVRNEQFF. The genes are TRBV4-1 and TRBJ2-1, with 10 bases aligning to TRBD2. This CDR3 has 16 residues. V gave up 6 bases and J gave up 7 bases; unmatched junction bases: 12. Looked up from germline, CDR1 is MGHRA and CDR2 is YSYEKL.